This paragraph reports one T cell receptor beta chain. This sample was included in a study of CD8 T cells in Susac syndrome. Reverse transcription used roughly 0.5 to 1 ug RNA and random hexamers. Via MiXCR, TCRdb re-called the immunoSEQ multiplex PCR reads, giving one row per CDR3 protein. The sample shows about 180,000 distinct CDR3 sequences, approximately 95% of them seen only once. V lost 3 bases to trimming and J lost 1 base; unmatched junction nucleotides: 5. The CDR3 contains 14 residues. Germline values: CDR1 DFQATT, CDR2 SNEGSKA (reference sequence). This TCR was recovered from a human donor with multiple sclerosis. This chain connects TRBV20-1 to TRBJ2-5; TRBD2 aligns across 7 bases. Source material: CD4+ T cells from PBMCs. The chain's CDR3 is CSASGGTLQETQYF. DNA for the CDR3: TGCAGTGCTAGCGGGGGGACCCTCCAAGAGACCCAGTACTTC.